These 19 T cell receptor beta chains share one sample of origin, sequenced in a study of sequential checkpoint blockade in melanoma. Repertoires were generated with immunoSEQ multiplex PCR, while TCRdb's copy carries only in-frame clones and drops some. The repertoire includes around 34,000 clones, more than 65% of them detected once, and approximately 18% sits in the top ten. This sample's treatment: randomized to nivolumab then ipilimumab (arm A) or the reverse (arm B). The input for sequencing was CD8+ T cells sorted from blood (inferred from file names), taken from a patient given nivolumab and ipilimumab in sequence. All receptors come from a human donor with melanoma.

This clone came up once. The gene calls are TRBV7-9 and TRBJ1-1; maybe TRBD1 (5 bases). V lost 5 bases and J 5 bases, leaving 18 bases between the germline ends. The CDR3 is 15 amino acids. Germline loops: CDR1 SEHNR, CDR2 FQNEAQ (reference sequence). The CDR3 DNA sequence: TGTGCCAGCAGCCCACCCCCCCAGAAGGGGACTGAAGCTTTCTTT. This codes for CASSPPPQKGTEAFF. Drawing the rest from reference TRBV7-9 and TRBJ1-1, the complete variable domain is DTGVSQNPRHKITKRGQNVTFRCDPISEHNRLYWYRQTLGQGPEFLTYFQNEAQLEKSRLLSDRFSAERPKGSFSTLEIQRTEQGDSAMYLCASSPPPQKGTEAFFGQGTRLTVV.

A few counts support this clone. The genes are TRBV14 and TRBJ1-1; D may be TRBD1 (6 bases). V shed 4 bases and J shed 3 bases, with 9 bases lying between them. CDR1 and CDR2 (germline): SGHDN, FVKESK. The CDR3 covers 13 residues. CDR3 residues: CASSPEGDTEAFF. Written as DNA, the CDR3 is TGTGCCAGCAGCCCTGAGGGGGACACTGAAGCTTTCTTT.

This sequence joins TRBV4-3 and TRBJ1-3; D might be TRBD1 (5 bases). CDR3 length equals 19 residues. Looked up from germline, CDR1 is LGHNA and CDR2 is YSLEER. V was shortened by 0 bases and J by 1 base, with 19 bases between the two germline ends. The CDR3 region is CASSQDLGGGRASGNTIYF. The CDR3 DNA is TGCGCCAGCAGCCAAGATCTGGGGGGAGGACGGGCATCTGGAAACACCATATATTTT.

This chain uses TRBV5-4 with TRBJ1-2; tentative D call: TRBD1 (5 bases). Trimming removed 9 bases from V and 4 bases from J, with 16 bases in between. Germline CDR1 is SGHNT and CDR2 is YYREEE (reference sequence). The CDR3 loop spans 13 amino acids. CDR3 in DNA: TGTGCCACGCACGGGGGGGTGAGCTATGGCTACACCTTC. Residues: CATHGGVSYGYTF.

The chain is built from TRBV5-1 and TRBJ1-1, with D perhaps TRBD1 (6 bases). CDR3 length: 12 residues. The ends were cut back, 5 bases at V and 3 bases at J, with 8 bases in the middle. Germline-derived CDR1 and CDR2 are SGHRS and YFSETQ. CDR3: CASRQGDTEAFF. The CDR3 bases are TGCGCCAGCAGACAGGGAGACACTGAAGCTTTCTTT.

The J gene is TRBJ1-2, the V gene TRBV15, with D hard to call. Trimming removed 7 bases from V and 2 bases from J, with 8 bases in between. The V gene's germline CDR1 is LNHNV and CDR2 YYDKDF (reference sequence). This CDR3 has 12 residues. The CDR3 DNA reads as TGTGCCACCAAGCGGCCCAACTATGGCTACACCTTC. Encoded protein: CATKRPNYGYTF. The variable domain in full, completed from reference TRBV15 and TRBJ1-2, reads DAMVIQNPRYQVTQFGKPVTLSCSQTLNHNVMYWYQQKSSQAPKLLFHYYDKDFNNEADTPDNFQSRRPNTSFCFLDIRSPGLGDTAMYLCATKRPNYGYTFGSGTRLTVV.

This clone is a singleton in its sample. The gene calls are TRBV5-6 and TRBJ1-1, with D perhaps matching TRBD1 (5 bases). The CDR3 spans 14 residues. Germline CDR1 SGHDT, CDR2 YYEEEE. Trimming removed 3 bases at V and 3 bases at J, with 12 bases between. DNA of the CDR3: TGTGCCAGCAGCTGGGACGGACTATACACTGAAGCTTTCTTT. Amino acids: CASSWDGLYTEAFF. Full variable domain (rest looked up from reference TRBV5-6 and TRBJ1-1): DAGVTQSPTHLIKTRGQQVTLRCSPKSGHDTVSWYQQALGQGPQFIFQYYEEEERQRGNFPDRFSGHQFPNYSSELNVNALLLGDSALYLCASSWDGLYTEAFFGQGTRLTVV.

V gene TRBV7-9 combines with J gene TRBJ2-7, with a tentative D call TRBD1 (5 bases). This CDR3 spans 13 amino acids. The germline V gene encodes CDR1 SEHNR and CDR2 FQNEAQ (reference sequence). Trimming took 3 bases from V and 2 from J, leaving 8 bases between them. The CDR3 DNA reads as TGTGCCAGCAGCTTCAGGGAAACCTACGAGCAGTACTTC. This translates into CASSFRETYEQYF.

The gene calls are TRBV7-2 and TRBJ2-5; TRBD2 matches at 9 bases. Germline-derived CDR1 and CDR2 are SGHTA and FQGNSA. CDR3 length: 14 amino acids. J lost 4 bases, V lost 5 bases, and 5 bases had no gene match. As DNA, the CDR3 is TGTGCCAGCAGCAATCCGGGACTAGCAGAGACCCAGTACTTC. It specifies CASSNPGLAETQYF.

As concerns this clone: The sample contains more than one DNA sequence encoding this CDR3. This sequence joins TRBV4-3 and TRBJ1-1, with D tentatively TRBD1 (5 bases). The germline CDR1 and CDR2 sequences are LGHNA and YSLEER. The CDR3 spans 15 residues. V lost 4 bases and J 8 bases, leaving 20 bases between the germline ends. CDR3 loop: CASSPILGEGTEAFF. CDR3 bases: TGCGCCAGCAGCCCGATATTAGGGGAGGGGACCGAAGCTTTCTTT.

This sequence joins TRBV11-3 and TRBJ2-7, with a possible D match to TRBD2 (6 bases). The V gene lost 4 bases and the J gene lost 1 base, with 8 bases spanning the gap. This CDR3 has 13 amino acids. Per the germline V gene, CDR1 is SGHNT and CDR2 is YENEEA. CDR3 region: CASSWGESYEQYF. As DNA, the CDR3 is TGTGCCAGCAGCTGGGGGGAGTCCTACGAGCAGTACTTC.

The CDR3 sequence is CASSRDRSFYEQYF. The DNA of the CDR3 is TGTGCCAGCAGTCGGGACAGATCTTTCTACGAGCAGTACTTC. This chain joins TRBV6-6 and TRBJ2-5, with 7 bases fitting TRBD1. The J call may be wrong; the DNA end is better matched by TRBJ2-7. The CDR3 runs 14 residues. In germline, CDR1 is MNHNY, CDR2 SVGAGI (reference sequence).

The gene calls are TRBV11-2 and TRBJ2-6; tentatively, D is TRBD1 (6 bases). V lost 6 bases and J lost 2, with 17 bases in between. Per the germline V gene, CDR1 is SGHAT and CDR2 is FQNNGV. This CDR3 is 17 amino acids long. The DNA of the CDR3 is TGTGCCAGCAGACTTCTACAGGGAAAGGCTGGGGCCAACGTCCTGACTTTC. It translates to CASRLLQGKAGANVLTF.

The chain couples TRBV19 to TRBJ2-7, with D perhaps matching TRBD1 (6 bases). The germline V and J ends were trimmed by 8 bases and 4 bases, with 15 bases remaining between them. This CDR3 spans 13 amino acids. Germline CDR1 reads LNHDA; CDR2 reads SQIVND (reference sequence). The CDR3 loop is CASSDTGSYEQYF. The CDR3 region has the DNA TGTGCCAGTTCCGACACAGGGTCGTACGAGCAGTACTTC.

On this clone: Other DNA sequences from this sample encode an identical CDR3 as well. V is TRBV5-1 and J is TRBJ2-3, with 10 bases fitting TRBD2. Germline CDR1 reads SGHRS; CDR2 reads YFSETQ. The CDR3 length is 15 residues. Trimming took 2 bases from V and 2 from J; bases not matched to a gene: 2. The CDR3 sequence: CASSLAGGLTDTQYF. CDR3 DNA: TGCGCCAGCAGCTTAGCGGGGGGGCTCACAGATACGCAGTATTTT. Using reference TRBV5-1 and TRBJ2-3 for the parts outside the CDR3, the full variable domain is KAGVTQTPRYLIKTRGQQVTLSCSPISGHRSVSWYQQTPGQGLQFLFEYFSETQRNKGNFPGRFSGRQFSNSRSEMNVSTLELGDSALYLCASSLAGGLTDTQYFGPGTRLTVL.

This sequence joins TRBV27 and TRBJ1-2; maybe TRBD1 (5 bases). The CDR3 length is 11 residues. The V end was cut by 5 bases, the J end by 5 bases, with 6 bases between. Germline CDR1 is MNHEY and CDR2 is SMNVEV (reference sequence). Here the CDR3 DNA reads TGTGCCAGCAGTCCAGGGTATGGCTACACCTTC. Translated: CASSPGYGYTF.

The chain links TRBV30 to TRBJ1-1; D not certain. Germline CDR1 and CDR2: GTSNPN and SVGIG (reference sequence). The germline V and J ends were trimmed by 3 bases and 0 bases, with 8 bases remaining between them. The CDR3 sequence is 13 residues long. CDR3 loop: CAWRVEMNTEAFF. The DNA of the CDR3 is TGTGCCTGGAGAGTAGAGATGAACACTGAAGCTTTCTTT.

V and J are TRBV6-1 and TRBJ2-7, with 14 bases matching TRBD2. V trimming: 3 bases; J trimming: 4 bases; junction bases outside the gene matches: 2. The germline gives CDR1 MNHNS, CDR2 SASEGT. The CDR3 is made up of 15 amino acids. The CDR3 reads CASSEGLAGVYEQYF. The CDR3 DNA sequence: TGTGCCAGCAGTGAGGGACTAGCGGGAGTTTACGAGCAGTACTTC.

Concerning this clone itself: The junction departs from germline at one end; a sequencing error may be responsible. The chain employs TRBV5-1 and TRBJ1-2; 9 nucleotides line up with TRBD1. The CDR3 covers 15 residues. In germline, CDR1 is SGHRS, CDR2 YFSETQ. In DNA, the CDR3 is TGCGCCAGCAGCGTACACAGGGGGCAGGGCTATGGCTACATCTTC. Protein sequence: CASSVHRGQGYGYIF.